This passage covers 26 T cell receptor beta chains from one sample sequenced in a study of shared clonotypes between healthy human individuals. The protocol was immunoSEQ multiplex PCR, while the TCRdb copy is restricted to in-frame clones and leaves out a portion. The data contain hundreds of thousands of clones, about 96% of them singletons. Sequences were obtained from naive CD4+ T cells sorted from blood. The subset is: CD45RA+ positively selected. The receptors stem from a woman aged 25-40 years in good health.

The chain recombines TRBV27 with TRBJ2-5, with D possibly being TRBD2 (6 bases). Matching the DNA end better, TRBJ2-7 makes the J call doubtful. The CDR3 length is 13 residues. CDR1 and CDR2 (germline): MNHEY, SMNVEV (reference sequence). CDR3 sequence (DNA): TGTGCCAGCAGTTTTAGCGGACCTTACGAGCAGTACTTC. This sequence encodes CASSFSGPYEQYF.

V and J are TRBV11-2 and TRBJ2-2; D not certain. CDR1 and CDR2 (germline): SGHAT, FQNNGV. V gave up 6 bases and J gave up 1 base, with 15 bases separating them. The CDR3 length is 16 residues. The CDR3 here is CASSISWVMNTGELFF. Here the CDR3 DNA reads TGTGCCAGCAGTATCTCGTGGGTTATGAACACCGGGGAGCTGTTTTTT.

This clone was recorded only once. V gene TRBV28 combines with J gene TRBJ1-2, with 10 bases matching TRBD1. Per germline, CDR1 MDHEN and CDR2 SYDVKM. The J segment lost 8 bases and the V segment lost 5 bases, leaving 11 bases of the junction unmatched. CDR3 size: 15 residues. The CDR3, as DNA: TGTGCCAGCAGTCAATGGGACAGGGGAGGCTGGGGCTACACCTTC. It encodes CASSQWDRGGWGYTF.

This chain connects TRBV4-1 to TRBJ2-2; a weak D match, TRBD1 (5 bases). This CDR3 region has 17 residues. Trimming removed 4 bases from V and 9 bases from J, with 24 bases in between. Germline CDR1 reads MGHRA; CDR2 reads YSYEKL. The DNA of the CDR3 is TGCGCCAGCAGCCGGGGCCCTGCTCTAGAGGTATCTCGGGAGCTGTTTTTT. Translation gives CASSRGPALEVSRELFF.

V and J are TRBV7-6 and TRBJ2-5; D is possibly TRBD1 or TRBD2 (5 bases each). The tail of the sequence fits TRBJ2-7 better, so the J call may be wrong. Germline V gene lookup returns CDR1 SGHVS and CDR2 FNYEAQ. There are 16 residues in the CDR3. CDR3 loop: CASSPRGGTGFYEQYF. The CDR3 coding sequence is TGTGCCAGCAGCCCGCGTGGGGGTACCGGATTCTACGAGCAGTACTTC.

The chain couples TRBV10-2 to TRBJ1-2; D is ambiguous. Germline CDR1 is WSHSY and CDR2 is SAAADI. Trimming removed 2 bases at V and 2 bases at J, with 3 bases between. CDR3 length equals 12 residues. The CDR3 region is CASSEGNYGYTF. The CDR3, as DNA: TGCGCCAGCAGTGAGGGGAACTATGGCTACACCTTC.

The chain links TRBV11-2 to TRBJ2-1; 8 nucleotides align to TRBD1. After removal of 4 bases from V and 9 bases from J, the junction contained 8 bases not matched to a gene. The CDR3 totals 14 residues. Germline V gene data show CDR1 as SGHAT and CDR2 as FQNNGV. In DNA form, the CDR3 reads TGTGCCAGCAGCTCCGAGACAGGGGATGTTGAGCAGTTCTTC. Translation: CASSSETGDVEQFF.

The rearrangement links TRBV27 to TRBJ2-5; D might be TRBD2 (6 bases). Germline assignment: CDR1 MNHEY and CDR2 SMNVEV (reference sequence). Trimming stripped 5 bases from V and 5 bases from J, with 9 bases between. This CDR3 region has 12 residues. This CDR3 reads CASSGGLETQYF. The DNA for the CDR3 is TGTGCCAGCAGTGGAGGGTTGGAGACCCAGTACTTC.

The chain joins TRBV2 to TRBJ2-2, with TRBD2 as a possible D gene (6 bases). Trimming removed 4 bases at V and 4 bases at J, with 13 bases between. Germline-derived CDR1 and CDR2 are SNHLY and FYNNEI. The CDR3 has 15 amino acids. This CDR3 reads CASSGDAGGTGELFF. CDR3 DNA sequence: TGTGCCAGCAGTGGGGACGCCGGGGGCACCGGGGAGCTGTTTTTT.

This chain joins TRBV28 and TRBJ1-2; a possible D gene is TRBD1 (6 bases). Trimming left V 2 bases short and J 5 bases short, with 21 bases between. The CDR3 spans 17 residues. The germline gives CDR1 MDHEN, CDR2 SYDVKM. The CDR3, as DNA: TGTGCCAGCAGTTTAACCCTTACTGACAGGACGAATTATGGCTACACCTTC. Encoded protein: CASSLTLTDRTNYGYTF.

The V and J genes are TRBV7-9 and TRBJ2-5; D may be TRBD2 (6 bases). The J call is in doubt because the DNA end fits TRBJ2-7 better. CDR1 and CDR2 (germline): SEHNR, FQNEAQ (reference sequence). The CDR3 is made up of 14 amino acids. This CDR3 is CASSQLRDSYEQYF. The CDR3 DNA follows: TGTGCCAGCAGCCAATTGCGGGACTCCTACGAGCAGTACTTC.

The chain has TRBV6-1 and TRBJ1-4; D call uncertain. Germline CDR1 reads MNHNS; CDR2 reads SASEGT. Trimming shortened V by 3 bases and J by 3 bases, and 8 bases separated the two germline ends. The CDR3 runs to 14 residues. This CDR3 is CASSDPLANEKLFF. Here the CDR3 DNA reads TGTGCCAGCAGTGACCCTCTCGCTAATGAAAAACTGTTTTTT.

Of note for this clone: The sample has other DNA sequences that encode this CDR3 too. This chain links TRBV10-2 with TRBJ2-7, with 10 positions matching TRBD1. V trimming: 6 bases; J trimming: 4 bases; junction bases outside the gene matches: 3. The CDR3 sequence is 13 residues long. From germline, CDR1 is WSHSY and CDR2 SAAADI. Here the CDR3 DNA reads TGCGCCAGCAGGCGACAGGGGGCATACGAGCAGTACTTC. Translated: CASRRQGAYEQYF.

V and J are TRBV10-3 and TRBJ2-3, with TRBD2 matching 8 bases. The CDR3 contains 13 residues. In germline, CDR1 is ENHRY, CDR2 SYGVKD. The junction had 9 bases not matched to a gene; V was cut back by 10 bases and J by 6 bases. The CDR3 here is CATRPGLDDTQYF. DNA for the CDR3: TGTGCCACCCGCCCGGGACTAGATGATACGCAGTATTTT.

The rearrangement joins TRBV6-6 to TRBJ2-7; 8 bases map to TRBD1. The CDR3 sequence is 15 residues long. CDR1 is MNHNY and CDR2 is SVGAGI in the germline V gene (reference sequence). J was trimmed by 1 base and V by 5 bases; bases with no gene match: 7. The CDR3 region is CASSDDRGGSYEQYF. As DNA, the CDR3 is TGTGCCAGCAGTGACGACAGGGGCGGATCCTACGAGCAGTACTTC.

The chain is built from TRBV6-5 and TRBJ1-1, with a possible D match to TRBD1 (5 bases). The CDR3 length is 14 residues. Between the trimmed V and J ends, which lost 6 bases and 0 bases, there was a span of 11 bases. Germline lookup yields CDR1 MNHEY and CDR2 SVGAGI. The CDR3 DNA reads TGTGCCAGCAGGGGGGTAGGTATGAACACTGAAGCTTTCTTT. Translation gives CASRGVGMNTEAFF.

This chain links TRBV6-1 with TRBJ1-1; D possibly corresponds to TRBD1 (6 bases). With 5 bases removed from V and 0 bases from J, the gap between germline ends came to 13 bases. The CDR3 extends over 15 amino acids. CDR1 is MNHNS and CDR2 is SASEGT in the germline V gene. The CDR3 DNA follows: TGTGCCAGCAGTCTAGAGACAGGCATGAACACTGAAGCTTTCTTT. The encoded protein is CASSLETGMNTEAFF.

The rearrangement links TRBV2 to TRBJ1-5, with unresolved D. The CDR3 covers 13 residues. V lost 7 bases to trimming and J lost 4 bases, with 11 bases between them. Germline-derived CDR1 and CDR2 are SNHLY and FYNNEI. CDR3 region: CASNWGGNQPQHF. The CDR3 DNA follows: TGTGCCAGCAACTGGGGAGGGAATCAGCCCCAGCATTTT.

This chain links TRBV28 with TRBJ2-5; 8 nucleotides agree with TRBD2. The end of the DNA is better explained by TRBJ2-7, so the J call may be wrong. Germline V gives CDR1 MDHEN, CDR2 SYDVKM. CDR3 length equals 15 residues. The CDR3 region is CASRKTSGGLYEQYF. CDR3 DNA: TGTGCCAGCAGAAAAACTAGCGGAGGCCTCTACGAGCAGTACTTC.

Note on this clone: The same CDR3 arises from other DNA sequences in this sample as well. CDR3 nucleotide sequence: TGTGCCAGTAGACAGCTTTCTGGAAACACCATATATTTT. Translating it yields CASRQLSGNTIYF. The rearrangement uses TRBV19 and TRBJ1-3, with no clear D. Germline V gives CDR1 LNHDA, CDR2 SQIVND (reference sequence). V lost 6 bases and J 1 base, leaving 7 bases between the germline ends. The CDR3 sequence is 13 residues long.

The gene calls are TRBV21-1 and TRBJ2-7; TRBD2, as called in the table, went unchecked against the DNA. TRBV21-1 is a pseudogene locus. CDR3 length: 17 amino acids. CDR3 region: CASSKATLPRQSYEQYF. DNA of the CDR3: TGTGCCAGCAGCAAAGCTACCCTCCCGAGGCAATCCTACGAGCAGTACTTC.

The rearrangement uses TRBV6-4 and TRBJ1-2; the match to TRBD1 covers 7 bases. This CDR3 is built from 15 residues. Germline CDR1 and CDR2: MRHNA and SNTAGT. The J segment lost 4 bases and the V segment lost 4 bases, leaving 9 bases of the junction unmatched. DNA of the CDR3: TGTGCCAGCAGTGCTACGGGACAGAGCCTCTATGGCTACACCTTC. Its translation is CASSATGQSLYGYTF.

This rearrangement joins TRBV2 to TRBJ2-1, with D perhaps matching TRBD2 (5 bases). Trimming took off 2 bases at V and 0 bases at J, with 11 bases between the two ends. The V gene's germline CDR1 is SNHLY and CDR2 FYNNEI. The CDR3 consists of 16 residues. The CDR3 loop is CASSEIPGYSYNEQFF. CDR3 DNA sequence: TGTGCCAGCAGTGAAATCCCGGGATACTCCTACAATGAGCAGTTCTTC.

This clone has just a few counts. V gene TRBV2 combines with J gene TRBJ2-1; the D is unclear. Trimming removed 4 bases at V and 14 bases at J, with 15 bases between. Germline V CDR1 and CDR2: SNHLY, FYNNEI. CDR3 size: 12 residues. CDR3 in amino acids: CASSGTYLAEFF. The CDR3 bases are TGTGCCAGCAGTGGGACGTACCTCGCGGAGTTCTTC.

CDR3 region: CASSQTGPDTGELFF. The DNA of the CDR3 is TGTGCCAGCAGCCAAACAGGGCCCGACACCGGGGAGCTGTTTTTT. J is TRBJ2-2 and V is TRBV4-2, with D perhaps TRBD1 (6 bases). Between the trimmed V and J ends, which lost 2 bases and 3 bases, there was a span of 10 bases. Germline CDR1 and CDR2: LGHNA and YNFKEQ. The CDR3 runs to 15 residues.

In DNA form, the CDR3 reads TGTGCCATCAGTGGGTTAGGCTCCTACGAGCAGTACTTC. This codes for CAISGLGSYEQYF. V and J are TRBV10-3 and TRBJ2-7; D gene uncertain. This CDR3 has 13 amino acids. Trimming left V 4 bases short and J 0 bases short, with 7 bases between. CDR1 and CDR2 (germline): ENHRY, SYGVKD.